The clone carrying this T cell receptor (beta chain) was found once. The target antigen is unknown. Clones were read by immunoSEQ multiplex PCR, and TCRdb kept only the in-frame ones, dropping some. The sample records some 370,000 clones, approximately 83% being singletons. The data belong to a study of Ad26.COV2.S vaccination and SARS-CoV-2 variants. The ends were cut back, 7 bases at V and 0 bases at J, with 10 bases in the middle. CDR3 length: 13 amino acids. Germline CDR1 SGHRS, CDR2 YFSETQ. Notes on the study in general: Compared with placebo recipients, vaccine recipients had higher spike-specific TCR breadth.

Treatment of the sample: around 19 received Ad26.COV2.S at low or high dose, single or two shots; roughly five received placebo; per-sample allocation not given. Sampling occurred on day 63 after the first vaccine or placebo injection. Donor was an adult aged 18-55 years in Boston. Ad26 vector vaccine expressed Wuhan-strain SARS-CoV-2 spike. The sequence came from a person between 18 and 65 years old who received the Ad26.COV2.S COVID-19 vaccine or a placebo. This chain links TRBV5-1 with TRBJ1-2; D gene uncertain. Sequenced material: peripheral blood, taken in a trial of Ad26.COV2.S vaccine versus placebo. The CDR3 DNA reads as TGCGCCAGCTCACGGCTAGCTAACTATGGCTACACCTTC. It translates to CASSRLANYGYTF.